This TCR beta chain was captured in a study of vaccination and CD4 T cells after COVID-19. On the study more broadly: The cells were exposed to overlapping spike peptides originating from SARS-CoV-2, HCoV-NL63, HCoV-OC43 and HCoV-229E for stimulation.

This CDR3 is 15 amino acids long. With 1 base clipped from V and 7 bases from J, the junction kept 7 bases outside the gene matches. CDR1 and CDR2 (germline): SGHRS, YFSETQ. Sample treatment: approximately nine-day PBMC culture with coronavirus spike peptide pools or control peptides (ViraFEST assay). Overall study results and limits: The authors identified 304 of 307 vaccine-specific clones in convalescent patients as spike mono-reactive. Median SARS-CoV-2-reactive clonotype numbers went from approximately 21 to 38; this increase was not significant.

Cultured CD4+ T-cell DNA underwent Oncomine TCR Beta short-read sequencing. Investigators obtained genomic DNA by extraction from cultured CD4+ T cells. In TCRdb, the PCR reads were re-called with MiXCR into one record per CDR3 protein. The profile shows approximately 11,000 distinct CDR3 sequences, 65% to 80% of them singletons. A remark on this clonotype: Its antigen is undetermined.

Specimen: CD4+ T cells from blood, cultured in vitro. The chain carries TRBV5-1 and TRBJ1-4; 7 bases match TRBD1. The sequence derives from a human donor who had recovered from COVID-19. The CDR3 nucleotides read TGCGCCAGCAGCTTGCTGGGGCAGGGGGGTGAAAAACTGTTTTTT. As protein: CASSLLGQGGEKLFF.